This TCR beta chain was sequenced for a study of radiotherapy plus CTLA-4 blockade in lung cancer. Unmatched junction bases numbered 15, after V lost 4 bases and J lost 5 bases. The CDR3 sequence is 18 residues long. Germline lookup yields CDR1 SGHRS and CDR2 YFSETQ. Produced via immunoSEQ multiplex PCR; TCRdb's table is partial and in-frame only. The sample includes 45,000 to 55,000 clones, approximately 78% of them seen just once. The rearrangement joins TRBV5-1 to TRBJ2-2, with 9 bases aligning to TRBD2. The material was peripheral blood, obtained from a patient treated with radiotherapy plus ipilimumab. The TCR was taken from a human donor with non-small cell lung cancer who had stable disease on radiotherapy plus ipilimumab. In DNA form, the CDR3 reads TGCGCCAGCAGCGCGGTGCGGGGGGGAGAGTCGTGGACCGGGGAGCTGTTTTTT. Its translation is CASSAVRGGESWTGELFF.